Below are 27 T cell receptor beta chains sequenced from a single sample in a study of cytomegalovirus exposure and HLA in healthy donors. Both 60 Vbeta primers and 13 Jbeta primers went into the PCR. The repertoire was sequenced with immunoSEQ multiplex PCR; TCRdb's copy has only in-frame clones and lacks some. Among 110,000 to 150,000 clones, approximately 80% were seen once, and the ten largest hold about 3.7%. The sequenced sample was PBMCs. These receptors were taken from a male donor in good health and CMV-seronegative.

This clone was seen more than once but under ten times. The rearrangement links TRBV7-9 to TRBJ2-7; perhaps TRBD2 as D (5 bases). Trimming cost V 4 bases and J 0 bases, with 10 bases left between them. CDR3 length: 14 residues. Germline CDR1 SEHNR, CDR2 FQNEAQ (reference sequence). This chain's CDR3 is CASSSGLGSYEQYF. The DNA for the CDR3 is TGTGCCAGCAGCTCAGGACTGGGCTCCTACGAGCAGTACTTC.

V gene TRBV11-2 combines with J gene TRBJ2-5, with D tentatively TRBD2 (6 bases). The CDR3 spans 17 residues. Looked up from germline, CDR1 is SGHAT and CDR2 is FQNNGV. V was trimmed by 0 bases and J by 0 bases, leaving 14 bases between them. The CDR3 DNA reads TGTGCCAGCAGCTTAGATGGTCGATGGGACTACCAAGAGACCCAGTACTTC. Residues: CASSLDGRWDYQETQYF.

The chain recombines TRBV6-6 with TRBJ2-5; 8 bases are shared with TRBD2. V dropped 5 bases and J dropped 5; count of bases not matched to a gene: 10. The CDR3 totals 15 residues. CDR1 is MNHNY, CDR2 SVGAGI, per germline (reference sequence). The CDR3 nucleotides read TGTGCCAGCAGTACTAGCGGAGGGGAGGTGGAGACCCAGTACTTC. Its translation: CASSTSGGEVETQYF.

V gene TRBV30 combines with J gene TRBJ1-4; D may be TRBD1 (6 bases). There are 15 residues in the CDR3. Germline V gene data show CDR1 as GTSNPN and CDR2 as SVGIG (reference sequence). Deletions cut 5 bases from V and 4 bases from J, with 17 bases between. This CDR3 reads CAWGRGGAYNEKLFF. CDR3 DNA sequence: TGTGCCTGGGGACGGGGGGGCGCTTATAATGAAAAACTGTTTTTT.

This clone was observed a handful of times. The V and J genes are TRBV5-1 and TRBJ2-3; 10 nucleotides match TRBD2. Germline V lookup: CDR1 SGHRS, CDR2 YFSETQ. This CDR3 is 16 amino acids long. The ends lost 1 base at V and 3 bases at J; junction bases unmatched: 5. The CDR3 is CASSLPLAGMTDTQYF. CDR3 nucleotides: TGCGCCAGCAGCTTGCCACTAGCGGGAATGACAGATACGCAGTATTTT.

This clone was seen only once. The CDR3 DNA sequence: TGTGCCAGCTCACCGGGGATCTTCGGGACAGGGACAGGGGAGCAGTACTTC. It encodes CASSPGIFGTGTGEQYF. The V call is TRBV18, the J call TRBJ2-7; 9 nucleotides line up with TRBD1. This CDR3 contains 17 residues. With 3 bases clipped from V and 7 bases from J, the junction kept 16 bases outside the gene matches. Germline V gives CDR1 KGHSH, CDR2 LQKENI. The full variable domain, in which reference TRBV18 and TRBJ2-7 provide the parts outside the CDR3, is NAGVMQNPRHLVRRRGQEARLRCSPMKGHSHVYWYRQLPEEGLKFMVYLQKENIIDESGMPKERFSAEFPKEGPSILRIQQVVRGDSAAYFCASSPGIFGTGTGEQYFGPGTRLTVT.

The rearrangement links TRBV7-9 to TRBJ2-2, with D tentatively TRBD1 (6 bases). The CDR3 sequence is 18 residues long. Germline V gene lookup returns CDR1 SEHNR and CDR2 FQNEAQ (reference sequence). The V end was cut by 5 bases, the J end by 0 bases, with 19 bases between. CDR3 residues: CASSPRSTGASNTGELFF. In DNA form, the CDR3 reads TGTGCCAGCAGCCCGCGGTCGACAGGCGCATCGAACACCGGGGAGCTGTTTTTT.

The CDR3 protein is CASGGEEQYF. Written as DNA, the CDR3 is TGTGCCAGCGGGGGGGAGGAGCAGTACTTC. This rearrangement joins TRBV2 to TRBJ2-5; the match to TRBD2 covers 7 bases. The CDR3 runs 10 residues. CDR1 SNHLY and CDR2 FYNNEI come from the germline V gene. Unmatched junction bases numbered 5, after V lost 8 bases and J lost 11 bases.

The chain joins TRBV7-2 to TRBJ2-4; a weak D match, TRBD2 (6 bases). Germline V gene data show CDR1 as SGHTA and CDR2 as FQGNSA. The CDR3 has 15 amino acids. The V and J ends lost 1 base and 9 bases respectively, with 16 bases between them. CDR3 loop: CASSLEVGGSGIQYF. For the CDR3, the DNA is TGTGCCAGCAGCTTAGAGGTTGGGGGGAGCGGCATTCAGTACTTC. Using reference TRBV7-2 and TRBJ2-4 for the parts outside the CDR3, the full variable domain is GAGVSQSPSNKVTEKGKDVELRCDPISGHTALYWYRQSLGQGLEFLIYFQGNSAPDKSGLPSDRFSAERTGGSVSTLTIQRTQQEDSAVYLCASSLEVGGSGIQYFGAGTRLSVL.

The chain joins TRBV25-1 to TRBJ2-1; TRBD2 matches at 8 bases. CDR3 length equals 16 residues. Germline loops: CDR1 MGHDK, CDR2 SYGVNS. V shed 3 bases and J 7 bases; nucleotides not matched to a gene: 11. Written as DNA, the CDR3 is TGTGCCAGCAGTGACCCGACGGGAGGGCCTAGTAATGAGCAGTTCTTC. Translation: CASSDPTGGPSNEQFF.

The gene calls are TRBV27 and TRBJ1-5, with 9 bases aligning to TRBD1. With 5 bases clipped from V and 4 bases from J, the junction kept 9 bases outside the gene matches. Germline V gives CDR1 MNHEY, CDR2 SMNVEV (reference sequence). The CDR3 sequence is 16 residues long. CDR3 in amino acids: CASSVDQTGGNQPQHF. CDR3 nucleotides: TGTGCCAGCAGTGTAGACCAGACAGGGGGAAATCAGCCCCAGCATTTT.

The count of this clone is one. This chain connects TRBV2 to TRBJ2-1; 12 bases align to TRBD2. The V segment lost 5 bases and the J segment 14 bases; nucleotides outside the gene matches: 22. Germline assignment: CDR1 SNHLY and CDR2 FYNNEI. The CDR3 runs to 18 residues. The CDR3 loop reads CASSPPAGRAGTSGSEFF. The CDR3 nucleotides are TGTGCCAGCAGTCCCCCTGCAGGCCGGGCCGGGACTAGCGGGTCTGAGTTCTTC.

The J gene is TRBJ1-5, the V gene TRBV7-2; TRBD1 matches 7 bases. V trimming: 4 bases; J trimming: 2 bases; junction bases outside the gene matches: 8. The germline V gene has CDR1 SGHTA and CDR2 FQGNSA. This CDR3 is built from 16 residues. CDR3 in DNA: TGTGCCAGCAGCTATGCGACAGGGAAAGGCAATCAGCCCCAGCATTTT. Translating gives CASSYATGKGNQPQHF.

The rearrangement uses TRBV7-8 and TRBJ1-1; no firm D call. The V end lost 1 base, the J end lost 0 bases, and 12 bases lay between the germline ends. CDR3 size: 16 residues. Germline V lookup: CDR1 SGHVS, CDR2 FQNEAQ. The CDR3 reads CASSLVGRNMNTEAFF. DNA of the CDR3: TGTGCCAGCAGCTTAGTCGGGAGAAACATGAACACTGAAGCTTTCTTT.

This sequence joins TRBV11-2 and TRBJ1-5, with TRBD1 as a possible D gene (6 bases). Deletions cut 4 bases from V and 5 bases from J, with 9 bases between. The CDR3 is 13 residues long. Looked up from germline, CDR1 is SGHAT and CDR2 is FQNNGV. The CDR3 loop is CASSSGQHQPQHF. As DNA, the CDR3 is TGTGCCAGCAGCTCCGGACAGCATCAGCCCCAGCATTTT.

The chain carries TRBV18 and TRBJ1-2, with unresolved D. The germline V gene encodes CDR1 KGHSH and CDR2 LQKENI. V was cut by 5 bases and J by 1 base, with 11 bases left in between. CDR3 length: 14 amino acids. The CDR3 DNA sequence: TGTGCCAGCTCAGCGGATACCATTAACTATGGCTACACCTTC. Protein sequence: CASSADTINYGYTF.

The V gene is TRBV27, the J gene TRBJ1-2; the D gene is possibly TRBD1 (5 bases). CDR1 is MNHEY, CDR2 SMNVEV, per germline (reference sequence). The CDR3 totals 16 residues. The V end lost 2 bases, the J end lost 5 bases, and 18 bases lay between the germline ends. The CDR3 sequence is CASSLLRGGREYGYTF. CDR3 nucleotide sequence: TGTGCCAGCAGTTTACTTCGCGGGGGAAGAGAATATGGCTACACCTTC.

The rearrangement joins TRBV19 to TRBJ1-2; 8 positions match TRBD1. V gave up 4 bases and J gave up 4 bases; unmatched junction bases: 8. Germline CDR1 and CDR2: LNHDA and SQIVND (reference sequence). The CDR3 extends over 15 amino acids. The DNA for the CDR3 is TGTGCCAGTAGTAGGGCATGGACAGGGACCTATGGCTACACCTTC. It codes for CASSRAWTGTYGYTF.

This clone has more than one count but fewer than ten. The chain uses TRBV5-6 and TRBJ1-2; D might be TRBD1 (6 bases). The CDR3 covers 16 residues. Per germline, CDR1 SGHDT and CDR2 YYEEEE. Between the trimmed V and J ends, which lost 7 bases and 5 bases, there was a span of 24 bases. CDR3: CASGPGVTGIRYGYTF. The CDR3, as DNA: TGTGCCAGCGGACCTGGGGTCACAGGGATCCGGTATGGCTACACCTTC.

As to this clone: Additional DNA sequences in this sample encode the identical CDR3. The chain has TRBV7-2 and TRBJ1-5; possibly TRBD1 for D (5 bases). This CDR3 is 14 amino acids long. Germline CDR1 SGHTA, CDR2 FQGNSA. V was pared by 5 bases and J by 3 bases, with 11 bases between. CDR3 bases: TGTGCCAGCAGCCCGGGGGGGTACAATCAGCCCCAGCATTTT. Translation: CASSPGGYNQPQHF.

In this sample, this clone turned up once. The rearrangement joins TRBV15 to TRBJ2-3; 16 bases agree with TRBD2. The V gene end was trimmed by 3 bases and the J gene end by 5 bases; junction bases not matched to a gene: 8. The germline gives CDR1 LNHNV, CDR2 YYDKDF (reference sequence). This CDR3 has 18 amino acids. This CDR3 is CATSRAGTSGRGLDTQYF. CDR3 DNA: TGTGCCACCAGCAGGGCCGGGACTAGCGGGAGGGGTTTAGATACGCAGTATTTT.

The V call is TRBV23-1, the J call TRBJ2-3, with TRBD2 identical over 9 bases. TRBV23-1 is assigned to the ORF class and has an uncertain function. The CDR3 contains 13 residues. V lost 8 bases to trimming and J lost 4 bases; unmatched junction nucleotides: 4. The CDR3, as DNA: TGCGCCAGCGGACTAGCGAATTCAGATACGCAGTATTTT. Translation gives CASGLANSDTQYF.

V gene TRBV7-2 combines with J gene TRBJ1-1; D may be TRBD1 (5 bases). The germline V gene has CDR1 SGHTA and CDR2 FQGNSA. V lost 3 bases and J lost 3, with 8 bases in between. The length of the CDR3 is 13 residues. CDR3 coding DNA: TGTGCCAGCAGCTTGAGGGACTACACTGAAGCTTTCTTT. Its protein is CASSLRDYTEAFF.

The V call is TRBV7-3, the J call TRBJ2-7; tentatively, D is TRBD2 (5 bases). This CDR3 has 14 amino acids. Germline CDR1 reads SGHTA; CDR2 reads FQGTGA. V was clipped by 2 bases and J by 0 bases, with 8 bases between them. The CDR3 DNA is TGTGCCAGCAGCTTAGAGGGAGACTCCTACGAGCAGTACTTC. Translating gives CASSLEGDSYEQYF.

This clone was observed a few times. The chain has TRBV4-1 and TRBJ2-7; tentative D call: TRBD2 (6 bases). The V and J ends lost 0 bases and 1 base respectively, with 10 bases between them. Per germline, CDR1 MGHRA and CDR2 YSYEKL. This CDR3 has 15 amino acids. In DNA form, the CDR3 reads TGCGCCAGCAGCCAAGATCCGGGAGTGTCCTACGAGCAGTACTTC. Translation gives CASSQDPGVSYEQYF.

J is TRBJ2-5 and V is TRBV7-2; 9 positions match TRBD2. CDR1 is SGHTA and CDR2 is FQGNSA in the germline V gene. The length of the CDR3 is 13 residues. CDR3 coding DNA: TGTGCTAGTGAGCGGGGGGCCCAAGAGACCCAGTACTTC. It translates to CASERGAQETQYF.

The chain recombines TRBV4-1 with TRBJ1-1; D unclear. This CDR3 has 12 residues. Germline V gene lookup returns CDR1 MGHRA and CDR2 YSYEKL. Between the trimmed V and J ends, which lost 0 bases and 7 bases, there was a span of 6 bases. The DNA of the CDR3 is TGCGCCAGCAGCCAAGAAACATATGAAGCTTTCTTT. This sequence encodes CASSQETYEAFF.